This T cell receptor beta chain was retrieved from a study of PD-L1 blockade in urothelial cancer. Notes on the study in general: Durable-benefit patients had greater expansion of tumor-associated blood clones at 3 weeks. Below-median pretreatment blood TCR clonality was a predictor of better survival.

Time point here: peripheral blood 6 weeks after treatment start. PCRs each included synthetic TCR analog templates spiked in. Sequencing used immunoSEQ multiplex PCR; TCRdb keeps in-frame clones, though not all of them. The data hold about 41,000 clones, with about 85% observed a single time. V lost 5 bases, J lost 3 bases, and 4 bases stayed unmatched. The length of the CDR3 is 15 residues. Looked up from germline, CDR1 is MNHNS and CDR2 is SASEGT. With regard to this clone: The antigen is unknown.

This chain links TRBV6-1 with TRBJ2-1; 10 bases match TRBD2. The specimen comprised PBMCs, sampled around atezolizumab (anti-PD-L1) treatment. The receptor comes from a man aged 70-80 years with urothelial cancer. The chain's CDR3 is CASSSGRAFYNEQFF. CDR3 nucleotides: TGTGCCAGCAGTAGCGGGAGGGCCTTCTACAATGAGCAGTTCTTC.